These 28 T cell receptor beta chains originate from one sample sequenced in a study of T cell responses to AZD1222 COVID-19 vaccine. The protocol was immunoSEQ multiplex PCR, while the TCRdb copy is restricted to in-frame clones and leaves out a portion. The sample has fewer than 150,000 clones; about 90% are singletons. The sequencing here drew on peripheral blood, taken 28 days after the second AZD1222 dose. The source of these receptors is an adult who received the AZD1222 COVID-19 vaccine.

In nucleotides, the CDR3 is TGTGCCAGCAGCTTAGAGCGGGGGAGCACAGATACGCAGTATTTT. Translating gives CASSLERGSTDTQYF. The chain joins TRBV7-3 to TRBJ2-3, with TRBD2 identical over 8 bases. V shed 2 bases, J shed 0 bases, and the junction held 1 base outside the gene matches. Germline CDR1 SGHTA, CDR2 FQGTGA. The CDR3 totals 15 residues.

The V gene is TRBV2, the J gene TRBJ1-5, with D hard to call. The CDR3 covers 12 residues. Germline lookup yields CDR1 SNHLY and CDR2 FYNNEI. The V end lost 7 bases, the J end lost 11 bases, and 15 bases lay between the germline ends. Here the CDR3 DNA reads TGTGCCAGCACCTCAAGGGTGGGTTCCCAGCATTTT. Amino acids: CASTSRVGSQHF. Variable domain in full (rest from reference TRBV2 and TRBJ1-5): EPEVTQTPSHQVTQMGQEVILRCVPISNHLYFYWYRQILGQKVEFLVSFYNNEISEKSEIFDDQFSVERPDGSNFTLKIRSTKLEDSAMYFCASTSRVGSQHFGDGTRLSIL.

The chain recombines TRBV6-2 or TRBV6-3 with TRBJ2-3, with 7 nucleotides matching TRBD2. From germline, CDR1 is MNHEY and CDR2 SVGEGT. V lost 0 bases, J lost 6 bases, and 9 bases stayed unmatched. The CDR3 loop spans 16 amino acids. CDR3 coding DNA: TGTGCCAGCAGTTACTCGATGGGGGAGGGCCCCGATACGCAGTATTTT. Protein sequence: CASSYSMGEGPDTQYF.

The J gene is TRBJ2-2, the V gene TRBV6-5; possible D gene TRBD1, 7 bases. Germline V gives CDR1 MNHEY, CDR2 SVGAGI. Trimming shortened V by 6 bases and J by 1 base, and 12 bases separated the two germline ends. This CDR3 contains 15 residues. In DNA form, the CDR3 reads TGTGCCAGCAGGGAGCAGGGGGGGAACACCGGGGAGCTGTTTTTT. Its protein product is CASREQGGNTGELFF.

The chain uses TRBV12-2 and TRBJ2-7; whether TRBD2, the table's D call, matches the DNA was not checked. TRBV12-2 is listed as a pseudogene. The CDR3 consists of 13 residues. The CDR3 loop reads CASRSVGRGPLGF. The CDR3 DNA is TGTGCAAGTCGCTCGGTGGGGCGGGGCCCGTTGGGCTTC.

This clone was detected once. This chain joins TRBV5-4 and TRBJ1-4; no clear D gene. The CDR3 length is 14 residues. With 2 bases removed from V and 6 bases from J, the gap between germline ends came to 11 bases. Germline V CDR1 and CDR2: SGHNT, YYREEE (reference sequence). The CDR3 DNA is TGTGCCAGCAGCTTAAGTGGACGGGATGAAAAACTGTTTTTT. Translating gives CASSLSGRDEKLFF.

To note about this clone: Other DNA sequences of this sample code for an identical CDR3. V usage is TRBV6-5 and J usage is TRBJ1-2; D is undetermined. The germline V gene encodes CDR1 MNHEY and CDR2 SVGAGI. With 6 bases removed from V and 8 bases from J, the gap between germline ends came to 10 bases. CDR3 length equals 11 residues. The CDR3 DNA reads as TGTGCCAGCAGAGGAGGTGGAGGCTACACCTTC. Protein sequence: CASRGGGGYTF.

This clone appeared a single time. The rearrangement uses TRBV5-1 and TRBJ1-5; tentative D call: TRBD1 (5 bases). The V and J ends lost 0 bases and 7 bases respectively, with 17 bases between them. In germline, CDR1 is SGHRS, CDR2 YFSETQ. The CDR3 totals 16 residues. The CDR3 nucleotides are TGCGCCAGCAGCTTGGGGGAAGTGTCGGGGGAACAGCCCCAGCATTTT. This translates into CASSLGEVSGEQPQHF.

The J gene is TRBJ2-7, the V gene TRBV6-6; 13 nucleotides agree with TRBD2. The ends lost 6 bases at V and 2 bases at J; junction bases unmatched: 4. The CDR3 sequence is 15 residues long. Germline lookup yields CDR1 MNHNY and CDR2 SVGAGI (reference sequence). CDR3 in DNA: TGTGCCAGCAGATTACTAGCGGGAGGGCCCTACGAGCAGTACTTC. It is translated as CASRLLAGGPYEQYF.

V usage is TRBV4-2 and J usage is TRBJ2-5, with a weak D call TRBD2 (6 bases). Germline V gives CDR1 LGHNA, CDR2 YNFKEQ. This CDR3 has 16 amino acids. V lost 1 base and J lost 0, with 12 bases in between. The DNA for the CDR3 is TGTGCCAGCAGCCAAGTGGTAGCGGACTACCAAGAGACCCAGTACTTC. Protein: CASSQVVADYQETQYF.

This rearrangement joins TRBV6-1 to TRBJ1-5; no definite D call. CDR1 and CDR2 (germline): MNHNS, SASEGT. This CDR3 is 16 amino acids long. The V end lost 0 bases, the J end lost 5 bases, and 14 bases lay between the germline ends. The CDR3 coding sequence is TGTGCCAGCAGTGAAGCGCTTCGGGCAGGAGATCAGCCCCAGCATTTT. Translated, it gives CASSEALRAGDQPQHF.

About this clone: One end of the junction does not line up with germline, which may come from a read error. This chain connects TRBV20-1 to TRBJ1-2; TRBD1 is a possible D gene (5 bases). The CDR3 sequence is 11 residues long. Germline V CDR1 and CDR2: DFQATT, SNEGSKA (reference sequence). The CDR3 spells CSASDGDLFAF. DNA of the CDR3: TGCAGTGCTAGTGACGGGGACTTATTCGCCTTC.

The V and J genes are TRBV5-8 and TRBJ1-2; no clear D. Between the trimmed V and J ends, which lost 4 bases and 8 bases, there was a span of 18 bases. The CDR3 is 14 residues long. Germline V gene lookup returns CDR1 SGHTS and CDR2 YDEGEE. In nucleotides, the CDR3 is TGTGCCAGCAGCCCCTCCCGGACCGCAAGCGGCTACACCTTC. Translation: CASSPSRTASGYTF.

V is TRBV11-2 and J is TRBJ1-4; D gene ambiguous. V was shortened by 4 bases and J by 11 bases, with 11 bases between the two germline ends. This CDR3 region has 12 residues. Looked up from germline, CDR1 is SGHAT and CDR2 is FQNNGV. The CDR3 protein is CASSSDIGKLFF. The DNA of the CDR3 is TGTGCCAGCAGCTCTGATATAGGGAAACTGTTTTTT.

DNA of the CDR3: TGTGCCAGTAGTATCGAGAACACTGAAGCTTTCTTT. Translation: CASSIENTEAFF. The genes are TRBV19 and TRBJ1-1; D is unresolved. The CDR3 loop spans 12 amino acids. Trimming took 3 bases from V and 1 from J, leaving 3 bases between them. Germline V CDR1 and CDR2: LNHDA, SQIVND (reference sequence).

The table lists this clone with a count of one. In DNA form, the CDR3 reads TGTGCCAGCAGGAGGGAACAGCAAGAGACCCAGTACTTC. Translated: CASRREQQETQYF. The chain has TRBV2 and TRBJ2-5; a possible D gene is TRBD2 (5 bases). Germline lookup yields CDR1 SNHLY and CDR2 FYNNEI. This CDR3 has 13 residues. V was trimmed by 6 bases and J by 2 bases, leaving 10 bases between them.

The chain uses TRBV28 and TRBJ1-5, with TRBD1 identical over 7 bases. V was clipped by 7 bases and J by 5 bases; unmatched bases: 8. Germline CDR1 and CDR2: MDHEN and SYDVKM. CDR3 length equals 14 residues. DNA for the CDR3: TGTGCCAGCACCTTACAGACAGGGTATCAGCCCCAGCATTTT. Protein sequence: CASTLQTGYQPQHF. Filled out from reference TRBV28 and TRBJ1-5, the complete variable domain reads DVKVTQSSRYLVKRTGEKVFLECVQDMDHENMFWYRQDPGLGLRLIYFSYDVKMKEKGDIPEGYSVSREKKERFSLILESASTNQTSMYLCASTLQTGYQPQHFGDGTRLSIL.

The V call is TRBV5-6, the J call TRBJ2-1; D ambiguous. CDR3 size: 12 residues. Per germline, CDR1 SGHDT and CDR2 YYEEEE. With 2 bases removed from V and 13 bases from J, the gap between germline ends came to 13 bases. For the CDR3, the DNA is TGTGCCAGCAGCTTTGCTTCCCCCTTCCAGTTCTTC. It is translated as CASSFASPFQFF.

V usage is TRBV10-1 and J usage is TRBJ2-1, with TRBD2 matching over 7 bases. The CDR3 spans 16 residues. J lost 2 bases, V lost 2 bases, and 6 bases had no gene match. Germline values: CDR1 WNHNN, CDR2 SYGVQD (reference sequence). This CDR3 is CASSEAASGAYNEQFF. The CDR3 DNA sequence: TGCGCCAGCAGTGAGGCGGCTAGCGGTGCCTACAATGAGCAGTTCTTC.

The V and J genes are TRBV27 and TRBJ1-5; D is undetermined. The CDR3 runs 15 residues. Trimming removed 6 bases from V and 3 bases from J, with 15 bases in between. The germline CDR1 and CDR2 sequences are MNHEY and SMNVEV (reference sequence). CDR3 region: CASRKMGWDNQPQHF. CDR3 sequence (DNA): TGTGCCAGCAGGAAGATGGGGTGGGACAATCAGCCCCAGCATTTT.

This clone showed up just once. V gene TRBV5-1 combines with J gene TRBJ2-1; 11 bases align to TRBD1. From germline, CDR1 is SGHRS and CDR2 YFSETQ. V lost 1 base, J lost 2 bases, and 2 bases stayed unmatched. The CDR3 has 16 residues. As DNA, the CDR3 is TGCGCCAGCAGCTTGTGGGACAGGGGGGCCTACAATGAGCAGTTCTTC. Translated: CASSLWDRGAYNEQFF.

The gene calls are TRBV6-6 and TRBJ2-2, with unresolved D. In germline, CDR1 is MNHNY, CDR2 SVGAGI (reference sequence). The CDR3 spans 12 residues. The V end was cut by 6 bases, the J end by 4 bases, with 6 bases between. The CDR3 loop reads CASRQSTGELFF. For the CDR3, the DNA is TGTGCCAGCAGGCAAAGCACCGGGGAGCTGTTTTTT.

The chain is built from TRBV19 and TRBJ1-1, with D perhaps TRBD1 (5 bases). Germline V gives CDR1 LNHDA, CDR2 SQIVND (reference sequence). The CDR3 contains 14 residues. Trimming cost V 5 bases and J 1 base, with 11 bases left between them. The CDR3, as DNA: TGTGCCAGTAGTCAAGTCAGGGCGAACACTGAAGCTTTCTTT. It encodes CASSQVRANTEAFF. Based on the CDR3 plus reference TRBV19 and TRBJ1-1, the full variable domain is DGGITQSPKYLFRKEGQNVTLSCEQNLNHDAMYWYRQDPGQGLRLIYYSQIVNDFQKGDIAEGYSVSREKKESFPLTVTSAQKNPTAFYLCASSQVRANTEAFFGQGTRLTVV.

The chain employs TRBV4-1 and TRBJ2-1; TRBD1 aligns across 8 bases. CDR3 length equals 16 residues. V lost 0 bases and J lost 3; bases outside the gene matches: 4. Germline CDR1 and CDR2: MGHRA and YSYEKL. The CDR3 loop is CASSQDLQGVYNEQFF. The CDR3 region has the DNA TGCGCCAGCAGCCAAGATCTACAGGGGGTCTACAATGAGCAGTTCTTC.

The chain has TRBV9 and TRBJ2-3; a weak D match, TRBD1 (6 bases). Looked up from germline, CDR1 is SGDLS and CDR2 is YYNGEE. The germline V and J ends were trimmed by 2 bases and 1 base, with 14 bases remaining between them. The CDR3 extends over 16 amino acids. The CDR3 reads CASSVGTLQRTDTQYF. The CDR3 nucleotides are TGTGCCAGCAGCGTCGGGACACTGCAACGCACAGATACGCAGTATTTT.

This clone was counted a single time. The chain is built from TRBV15 and TRBJ1-1; unclear D gene. V lost 8 bases, J lost 1 base, and 8 bases lay in between. CDR1 is LNHNV and CDR2 is YYDKDF in the germline V gene (reference sequence). The length of the CDR3 is 12 residues. This chain's CDR3 is CATARKNTEAFF. DNA of the CDR3: TGTGCCACCGCCCGGAAGAACACTGAAGCTTTCTTT.

The gene calls are TRBV2 and TRBJ1-1; no definite D call. Between the trimmed V and J ends, which lost 0 bases and 1 base, there was a span of 3 bases. This CDR3 contains 13 residues. Germline V CDR1 and CDR2: SNHLY, FYNNEI. The CDR3 coding sequence is TGTGCCAGCAGTGAAGCTACGAACACTGAAGCTTTCTTT. Translation: CASSEATNTEAFF.

CDR3 DNA: TGTGCCAGCAGTCCGGGGACGGCTTTTGCCCGACAGCCCCAGCATTTT. It translates to CASSPGTAFARQPQHF. The chain recombines TRBV6-2 or TRBV6-3 with TRBJ1-5; possible D gene TRBD1, 5 bases. From germline, CDR1 is MNHEY and CDR2 SVGEGT. V lost 5 bases to trimming and J lost 7 bases, with 21 bases between them. There are 16 residues in the CDR3.